The 29 T cell receptor beta chains listed next were all sequenced from one sample in a study of blood T cell repertoires in COVID-19. The protocol was immunoSEQ multiplex PCR, while the TCRdb copy is restricted to in-frame clones and leaves out a portion. The sample has just over 70,000 clones; about 90% are singletons. Specimen: peripheral blood. These receptors came from a human donor in a cohort sampled during active COVID-19.

This clone was seen a single time. The CDR3 sequence is CASSSSGEYEQYF. The CDR3 DNA follows: TGTGCCAGCAGTTCCTCCGGGGAGTACGAGCAGTACTTC. This chain joins TRBV27 and TRBJ2-7, with D perhaps TRBD2 (5 bases). Germline CDR1 reads MNHEY; CDR2 reads SMNVEV (reference sequence). There are 13 residues in the CDR3. Trimming shortened V by 4 bases and J by 4 bases, and 11 bases separated the two germline ends.

J is TRBJ2-1 and V is TRBV10-2; 7 bases fit TRBD1. Trimming took 8 bases from V and 7 from J; bases not matched to a gene: 11. CDR1 and CDR2 from the germline V gene are WSHSY and SAAADI. The CDR3 consists of 14 residues. As DNA, the CDR3 is TGCGCCAGCCGAGACAGGGTAATCTCTAATGAGCAGTTCTTC. Its translation: CASRDRVISNEQFF.

The CDR3 DNA follows: TGTGCCAGCAGCTGGGGGACAGGCGGACATCAGCCCCAGCATTTT. Protein product: CASSWGTGGHQPQHF. The chain couples TRBV5-6 to TRBJ1-5; 8 nucleotides align to TRBD1. V lost 3 bases, J lost 5 bases, and 7 bases stayed unmatched. Germline-derived CDR1 and CDR2 are SGHDT and YYEEEE. The CDR3 has 15 amino acids.

Note on this clone: Distinct nucleotide sequences in the sample also encode this CDR3. The CDR3 sequence: CASSIQKETQYF. The CDR3 DNA reads as TGCGCTAGCTCCATCCAGAAGGAGACCCAGTACTTC. J is TRBJ2-5 and V is TRBV5-1; D unresolved. The CDR3 extends over 12 amino acids. CDR1 SGHRS and CDR2 YFSETQ come from the germline V gene. The full variable domain, with the rest looked up from reference TRBV5-1 and TRBJ2-5, is KAGVTQTPRYLIKTRGQQVTLSCSPISGHRSVSWYQQTPGQGLQFLFEYFSETQRNKGNFPGRFSGRQFSNSRSEMNVSTLELGDSALYLCASSIQKETQYFGPGTRLLVL.

The chain couples TRBV29-1 to TRBJ2-7; TRBD1 matches at 9 bases. Per germline, CDR1 SQVTM and CDR2 ANQGSEA. This CDR3 has 13 amino acids. With 6 bases clipped from V and 5 bases from J, the junction kept 8 bases outside the gene matches. The CDR3 coding sequence is TGCAGCGTCAACAGGGGGCGCAGTGACGAGCAGTACTTC. It yields the protein CSVNRGRSDEQYF.

The chain has TRBV2 and TRBJ1-1; D is uncertain. Germline V gene data show CDR1 as SNHLY and CDR2 as FYNNEI. V was shortened by 8 bases and J by 1 base, with 11 bases between the two germline ends. This CDR3 contains 13 residues. The CDR3 here is CASAVRENTEAFF. CDR3 nucleotide sequence: TGTGCCAGCGCCGTGCGAGAGAACACTGAAGCTTTCTTT.

The CDR3 region has the DNA TGTGCCAGCAGTGGAAAGCGGACAGGGGGCGAGACTAATGAAAAACTGTTTTTT. Protein product: CASSGKRTGGETNEKLFF. The gene calls are TRBV6-1 and TRBJ1-4; TRBD1 aligns across 11 bases. From germline, CDR1 is MNHNS and CDR2 SASEGT. V was pared by 4 bases and J by 2 bases, with 9 bases of the junction left unmatched. The CDR3 has 18 amino acids.

The V call is TRBV19, the J call TRBJ2-7; TRBD2 is a possible D gene (7 bases). CDR1 and CDR2 (germline): LNHDA, SQIVND (reference sequence). CDR3 length: 17 residues. With 4 bases removed from V and 0 bases from J, the gap between germline ends came to 19 bases. The chain's CDR3 is CASSTGQGRENSYEQYF. CDR3 nucleotides: TGTGCCAGTAGTACAGGGCAGGGGAGGGAGAACTCCTACGAGCAGTACTTC.

V gene TRBV9 combines with J gene TRBJ1-2; TRBD1 matches 8 bases. V shed 3 bases, J shed 2 bases, and the junction held 15 bases outside the gene matches. This CDR3 spans 18 amino acids. In germline, CDR1 is SGDLS, CDR2 YYNGEE. The CDR3 DNA is TGTGCCAGCAGCGGATCGGCAGGGGGCAGCCCAGCGAACTATGGCTACACCTTC. Translated, it gives CASSGSAGGSPANYGYTF.

The chain carries TRBV9 and TRBJ1-1; 9 bases are shared with TRBD1. Trimming took 3 bases from V and 1 from J; bases not matched to a gene: 10. Germline CDR1 is SGDLS and CDR2 is YYNGEE. The CDR3 has 17 residues. The CDR3 spells CASSGGDREVANTEAFF. CDR3 nucleotide sequence: TGTGCCAGCAGCGGGGGGGACAGGGAGGTTGCGAACACTGAAGCTTTCTTT.

The V gene is TRBV27, the J gene TRBJ2-7, with D tentatively TRBD1 (6 bases). The CDR3 extends over 12 amino acids. The V end was cut by 8 bases, the J end by 3 bases, with 11 bases between. Germline V lookup: CDR1 MNHEY, CDR2 SMNVEV (reference sequence). The CDR3 here is CASGGSLYEQYF. The CDR3 coding sequence is TGTGCCAGCGGGGGCAGCCTCTACGAGCAGTACTTC.

This chain uses TRBV5-6 with TRBJ1-2; 11 bases are shared with TRBD1. J gave up 9 bases and V 3 bases, and 7 bases lay outside the gene matches. Germline lookup yields CDR1 SGHDT and CDR2 YYEEEE. CDR3 size: 14 residues. The CDR3 nucleotides are TGTGCCAGCAGCTCTCCTCGGACAGGGGGCCGCTACACCTTC. The encoded protein is CASSSPRTGGRYTF.

In DNA, the CDR3 is TGTGCCAGCAGCGTAGGGACAGGGGGTTTCTCCTATAATTCACCCCTCCACTTT. Protein product: CASSVGTGGFSYNSPLHF. The rearrangement joins TRBV9 to TRBJ1-6; 10 bases match TRBD1. The CDR3 has 18 residues. CDR1 SGDLS and CDR2 YYNGEE come from the germline V gene. Germline trimming cut 0 bases from V and 0 bases from J; bases unmatched to any gene: 3. Together with reference TRBV9 and TRBJ1-6, the CDR3 gives the full variable domain: DSGVTQTPKHLITATGQRVTLRCSPRSGDLSVYWYQQSLDQGLQFLIQYYNGEERAKGNILERFSAQQFPDLHSELNLSSLELGDSALYFCASSVGTGGFSYNSPLHFGNGTRLTVT.

V usage is TRBV11-2 and J usage is TRBJ2-1; 12 bases line up with TRBD2. V lost 5 bases, J lost 5 bases, and 10 bases stayed unmatched. CDR1 SGHAT and CDR2 FQNNGV come from the germline V gene. This CDR3 is built from 17 residues. Written as DNA, the CDR3 is TGTGCCAGCAGCCGAGCCCTAGCGGGGGGGCCTGACAATGAGCAGTTCTTC. As protein: CASSRALAGGPDNEQFF.

The V gene is TRBV2, the J gene TRBJ1-4, with 9 bases that match TRBD1. J was trimmed by 7 bases and V by 1 base; bases with no gene match: 4. From germline, CDR1 is SNHLY and CDR2 FYNNEI. The CDR3 extends over 15 amino acids. The CDR3 DNA follows: TGTGCCAGCAGTGAAGTAGACAGGGGGAGTGAAAAACTGTTTTTT. It translates to CASSEVDRGSEKLFF.

V usage is TRBV11-1 and J usage is TRBJ1-2, with D possibly TRBD1 on 5 matching bases. Trimming shortened V by 1 base and J by 6 bases, and 15 bases separated the two germline ends. The CDR3 is made up of 15 amino acids. Germline CDR1 is SGHAT and CDR2 is FQDESV (reference sequence). Here the CDR3 DNA reads TGTGCCAGCAGCTTAGGAGACCAGGGCGGCAATGGCTACACCTTC. Translation gives CASSLGDQGGNGYTF.

This clone has just a few counts. V is TRBV5-1 and J is TRBJ1-1; 10 nucleotides match TRBD1. The CDR3 is made up of 17 amino acids. V trimming: 4 bases; J trimming: 1 base; junction bases outside the gene matches: 10. CDR1 and CDR2 (germline): SGHRS, YFSETQ. CDR3 bases: TGCGCCAGCAGCCCCGGGACAGGGGTATTAGCGAACACTGAAGCTTTCTTT. It specifies CASSPGTGVLANTEAFF.

J is TRBJ2-7 and V is TRBV27; D ambiguous. The CDR3 has 12 residues. Germline V gene sequence: CDR1 MNHEY, CDR2 SMNVEV (reference sequence). V was clipped by 0 bases and J by 3 bases, with 3 bases between them. Here the CDR3 DNA reads TGTGCCAGCAGTTTATCCGGCTACGAGCAGTACTTC. This translates into CASSLSGYEQYF.

V is TRBV11-2 and J is TRBJ2-2; 8 bases are shared with TRBD2. V was pared by 1 base and J by 0 bases, with 4 bases of the junction left unmatched. The CDR3 sequence is 17 residues long. Germline-derived CDR1 and CDR2 are SGHAT and FQNNGV. The CDR3: CASSLVRGGPNTGELFF. The CDR3, as DNA: TGTGCCAGCAGCTTAGTTCGGGGGGGCCCGAACACCGGGGAGCTGTTTTTT.

The V call is TRBV19, the J call TRBJ1-5, with a weak D call TRBD1 (5 bases). With 5 bases removed from V and 7 bases from J, the gap between germline ends came to 12 bases. Germline loops: CDR1 LNHDA, CDR2 SQIVND (reference sequence). This CDR3 has 13 amino acids. CDR3 sequence: CASSQGGRQPQHF. The CDR3 DNA reads as TGTGCCAGTAGTCAGGGTGGTAGGCAGCCCCAGCATTTT. Combining the CDR3 with reference TRBV19 and TRBJ1-5 gives the whole variable domain DGGITQSPKYLFRKEGQNVTLSCEQNLNHDAMYWYRQDPGQGLRLIYYSQIVNDFQKGDIAEGYSVSREKKESFPLTVTSAQKNPTAFYLCASSQGGRQPQHFGDGTRLSIL.

CDR3 loop: CASSDMVPALHF. The CDR3 region has the DNA TGTGCCAGCAGTGATATGGTCCCGGCCCTCCACTTT. V is TRBV6-1 and J is TRBJ1-6; the D is unclear. The ends were cut back, 3 bases at V and 14 bases at J, with 11 bases in the middle. There are 12 residues in the CDR3. The germline V gene encodes CDR1 MNHNS and CDR2 SASEGT.

This chain links TRBV7-9 with TRBJ2-7; 11 positions agree with TRBD2. The CDR3 totals 15 residues. The ends lost 6 bases at V and 2 bases at J; junction bases unmatched: 6. Germline V gene data show CDR1 as SEHNR and CDR2 as FQNEAQ (reference sequence). CDR3 nucleotides: TGTGCCAGCAGAGGGTCTAGCGGGGGGCCCTACGAGCAGTACTTC. It is translated as CASRGSSGGPYEQYF.

J is TRBJ2-7 and V is TRBV4-3, with 7 bases fitting TRBD2. The CDR3 covers 20 residues. Germline lookup yields CDR1 LGHNA and CDR2 YSLEER. The V and J ends lost 1 base and 7 bases, in that order; junction bases with no gene match: 25. CDR3 amino acids: CASSQGWRESASLLTGEQYF. Written as DNA, the CDR3 is TGCGCCAGCAGCCAAGGTTGGCGGGAGTCGGCTAGCCTCCTGACGGGGGAGCAGTACTTC.

The chain links TRBV5-5 to TRBJ1-1; D not resolved. There are 12 residues in the CDR3. V lost 1 base and J 7 bases, leaving 8 bases between the germline ends. From germline, CDR1 is SGHKS and CDR2 YYEKEE (reference sequence). CDR3 in amino acids: CASSLWANEAFF. The CDR3 DNA sequence: TGTGCCAGCAGCTTGTGGGCGAATGAAGCTTTCTTT.

The chain recombines TRBV5-1 with TRBJ1-1, with D possibly matching TRBD1 (6 bases). Trimming shortened V by 3 bases and J by 4 bases, and 13 bases separated the two germline ends. The CDR3 runs 14 residues. Per the germline V gene, CDR1 is SGHRS and CDR2 is YFSETQ. Written as DNA, the CDR3 is TGCGCCAGCAGCTACACAGGGATTTTCACTGAAGCTTTCTTT. Protein product: CASSYTGIFTEAFF.

The chain couples TRBV11-2 to TRBJ2-2; 11 bases are shared with TRBD2. Germline CDR1 and CDR2: SGHAT and FQNNGV. There are 16 residues in the CDR3. V lost 6 bases to trimming and J lost 2 bases; unmatched junction nucleotides: 5. CDR3 loop: CASRSLAGGNTGELFF. The DNA for the CDR3 is TGTGCCAGCAGGTCTCTAGCGGGGGGTAACACCGGGGAGCTGTTTTTT.

This sequence joins TRBV5-1 and TRBJ2-1, with 9 bases fitting TRBD1. Germline-derived CDR1 and CDR2 are SGHRS and YFSETQ. The CDR3 is 15 residues long. V shed 5 bases, J shed 8 bases, and the junction held 11 bases outside the gene matches. The CDR3 is CASRAGTGPSDEQFF. CDR3 sequence (DNA): TGCGCCAGCAGGGCAGGGACAGGGCCCTCAGATGAGCAGTTCTTC.

This chain connects TRBV12-3 or TRBV12-4 to TRBJ2-7; TRBD1 might be the D (5 bases). The CDR3 sequence is 12 residues long. V gave up 2 bases and J gave up 5 bases, with 7 bases separating them. CDR3 loop: CASSLSRDEQYF. CDR3 sequence (DNA): TGTGCCAGCAGTTTAAGCAGGGACGAGCAGTACTTC.

The chain has TRBV15 and TRBJ2-7; D is ambiguous. V lost 1 base, J lost 5 bases, and 12 bases lay in between. This CDR3 spans 14 amino acids. The germline V gene has CDR1 LNHNV and CDR2 YYDKDF (reference sequence). The CDR3 DNA reads as TGTGCCACCAGCAGAGTTCCAACAGCCCACGAGCAGTACTTC. Protein: CATSRVPTAHEQYF.